What follows are 26 T cell receptor beta chains derived from one specimen sequenced in a study of cytomegalovirus exposure and HLA in healthy donors (dated by TCRdb to the late 2010s). The library came from the immunoSEQ multiplex PCR assay. For the multiplex PCR, a mixture combining 60 forward primers for TCR Vbeta segments and 13 reverse primers for TCR Jbeta segments was used. Imported from immuneACCESS, the table was reduced by TCRdb to in-frame sequences with V and J called. These copies leave out some clones; in studies compared against another copy, an unresolved V gene accounts for under half, and the cause of the remainder is not known. The table for this sample lists some 220,000 clones; around nine tenths of them were counted only once. The ten largest clones capture 1% of the sample. Sequenced material: PBMCs. The receptors stem from a woman younger than 30 in good health and CMV-seronegative.

In DNA form, the CDR3 reads TGCGCCAGCAGCCAGCAGACAGGAGGCTCCTACAATGAGCAGTTCTTC. Amino acid sequence: CASSQQTGGSYNEQFF. This rearrangement joins TRBV4-3 to TRBJ2-1, with TRBD1 as a possible D gene (6 bases). This CDR3 region has 16 residues. V lost 3 bases to trimming and J lost 0 bases, with 12 bases between them. The V gene's germline CDR1 is LGHNA and CDR2 YSLEER.

The chain couples TRBV2 to TRBJ2-7; D possibly corresponds to TRBD2 (6 bases). V was cut by 2 bases and J by 7 bases, with 18 bases left in between. Germline CDR1 and CDR2: SNHLY and FYNNEI. There are 15 residues in the CDR3. As DNA, the CDR3 is TGTGCCAGCAGTGAATCGGGACTCCGTCTGATGGAGCAGTACTTC. It encodes CASSESGLRLMEQYF.

A remark on this clone: The junction shows a germline mismatch at one end, possibly a read error. This chain joins TRBV4-1 and TRBJ1-2; the D gene is possibly TRBD1 (6 bases). The CDR3 has 16 residues. From germline, CDR1 is MGHRA and CDR2 YSYEKL. CDR3 sequence reads: CASSQAGGARGYVYTF. The CDR3 nucleotides are TGCGCCAGCAGCCAAGCGGGGGGGGCGCGAGGCTATGTCTACACCTTC.

The V gene is TRBV2, the J gene TRBJ2-3, with 10 bases fitting TRBD2. The V gene end was trimmed by 7 bases and the J gene end by 6 bases; junction bases not matched to a gene: 4. Germline V CDR1 and CDR2: SNHLY, FYNNEI. The CDR3 runs 13 residues. Here the CDR3 reads CASNKRGGDTQYF. The CDR3, as DNA: TGTGCCAGCAACAAGCGGGGGGGCGATACGCAGTATTTT.

The V gene is TRBV15, the J gene TRBJ1-1, with TRBD1 as a possible D gene (6 bases). V lost 0 bases to trimming and J lost 5 bases, with 13 bases between them. The CDR3 loop spans 15 amino acids. Germline assignment: CDR1 LNHNV and CDR2 YYDKDF (reference sequence). The CDR3 here is CATSRDRGAGTEAFF. DNA of the CDR3: TGTGCCACCAGCAGAGATCGGGGGGCAGGAACTGAAGCTTTCTTT. The variable domain in full, completed from reference TRBV15 and TRBJ1-1, reads DAMVIQNPRYQVTQFGKPVTLSCSQTLNHNVMYWYQQKSSQAPKLLFHYYDKDFNNEADTPDNFQSRRPNTSFCFLDIRSPGLGDTAMYLCATSRDRGAGTEAFFGQGTRLTVV.

The table lists this clone with a count of one. This chain links TRBV5-6 with TRBJ1-5, with D perhaps matching TRBD1 (5 bases). Germline V gene sequence: CDR1 SGHDT, CDR2 YYEEEE. The CDR3 runs to 14 residues. V was pared by 1 base and J by 4 bases, with 9 bases between. CDR3: CASSLSGLNQPQHF. The CDR3 bases are TGTGCCAGCAGCTTGTCAGGGCTTAATCAGCCCCAGCATTTT. Using reference TRBV5-6 and TRBJ1-5 for the parts outside the CDR3, the full variable domain is DAGVTQSPTHLIKTRGQQVTLRCSPKSGHDTVSWYQQALGQGPQFIFQYYEEEERQRGNFPDRFSGHQFPNYSSELNVNALLLGDSALYLCASSLSGLNQPQHFGDGTRLSIL.

The V call is TRBV5-1, the J call TRBJ1-1; possibly TRBD1 for D (6 bases). The CDR3 totals 16 residues. CDR1 and CDR2 (germline): SGHRS, YFSETQ. The V gene lost 2 bases and the J gene lost 1 base, with 15 bases spanning the gap. The CDR3 nucleotides are TGCGCCAGCAGCTTTAACGGGGACATGAGGAACACTGAAGCTTTCTTT. Translation: CASSFNGDMRNTEAFF.

The chain recombines TRBV6-6 with TRBJ1-4; the match to TRBD1 covers 9 bases. CDR1 and CDR2 (germline): MNHNY, SVGAGI (reference sequence). Losses at the gene ends were 3 bases for V and 6 bases for J; bases not matched to a gene: 5. This CDR3 region has 15 residues. In nucleotides, the CDR3 is TGTGCCAGCAGTTATGGACAGGGGATTGATGAAAAACTGTTTTTT. Its protein is CASSYGQGIDEKLFF.

This sequence joins TRBV5-5 and TRBJ1-1; TRBD1 matches 7 bases. The CDR3 loop spans 15 amino acids. Germline lookup yields CDR1 SGHKS and CDR2 YYEKEE (reference sequence). V gave up 0 bases and J gave up 11 bases; unmatched junction bases: 13. The CDR3 is CASSLDTLAQGLAFF. CDR3 DNA sequence: TGTGCCAGCAGCTTGGACACTCTCGCACAGGGGCTCGCTTTCTTT.

In the case of this clone: The same CDR3 also results from other DNA sequences found in this sample. The rearrangement joins TRBV9 to TRBJ1-2; D uncertain. Germline V CDR1 and CDR2: SGDLS, YYNGEE. CDR3 length: 13 amino acids. Deletions cut 0 bases from V and 2 bases from J, with 5 bases between. The CDR3 sequence: CASSVAFNYGYTF. DNA of the CDR3: TGTGCCAGCAGCGTAGCTTTCAACTATGGCTACACCTTC.

This clone showed up just once. This CDR3 reads CASSIAMNTEAFF. In DNA, the CDR3 is TGTGCCAGTAGTATCGCGATGAACACTGAAGCTTTCTTT. The chain couples TRBV19 to TRBJ1-1; D unclear. The V gene lost 3 bases and the J gene lost 0 bases, with 5 bases spanning the gap. Germline V gives CDR1 LNHDA, CDR2 SQIVND (reference sequence). This CDR3 spans 13 amino acids.

The chain links TRBV5-8 to TRBJ2-5; TRBD2 aligns across 8 bases. The germline gives CDR1 SGHTS, CDR2 YDEGEE. V lost 3 bases to trimming and J lost 3 bases; unmatched junction nucleotides: 7. The CDR3 loop spans 15 amino acids. The CDR3 DNA reads as TGTGCCAGCAGCTCCCCGTTTAGCGGGGAAGAGACCCAGTACTTC. Its protein product is CASSSPFSGEETQYF.

The rearrangement joins TRBV2 to TRBJ2-5, with D maybe TRBD2 (5 bases). Between the trimmed V and J ends, which lost 11 bases and 4 bases, there was a span of 11 bases. The germline V gene encodes CDR1 SNHLY and CDR2 FYNNEI. This CDR3 contains 11 residues. CDR3 sequence (DNA): TGTGCCGGGAGAGAGGCAGAGACCCAGTACTTC. It encodes CAGREAETQYF.

The rearrangement joins TRBV7-2 to TRBJ2-1; 7 positions agree with TRBD1. CDR3 length: 17 residues. The germline gives CDR1 SGHTA, CDR2 FQGNSA. J lost 1 base, V lost 4 bases, and 10 bases had no gene match. CDR3 sequence reads: CASSSRPTGASYNEQFF. The CDR3 DNA reads TGTGCCAGCAGCTCCCGCCCTACAGGGGCATCCTACAATGAGCAGTTCTTC.

The chain couples TRBV7-9 to TRBJ1-1, with D possibly matching TRBD1 (5 bases). The CDR3 consists of 15 residues. CDR1 and CDR2 (germline): SEHNR, FQNEAQ (reference sequence). V lost 5 bases and J 2 bases, leaving 15 bases between the germline ends. The CDR3 DNA reads as TGTGCCAGCAGCCCCGCGACAGAAACTAACACTGAAGCTTTCTTT. This gives the protein CASSPATETNTEAFF.

J is TRBJ1-1 and V is TRBV6-5; D not resolved. CDR1 MNHEY and CDR2 SVGAGI come from the germline V gene. The V end was cut by 0 bases, the J end by 1 base, with 3 bases between. This CDR3 is 13 amino acids long. The CDR3 DNA is TGTGCCAGCAGTTACTCCAAGAACACTGAAGCTTTCTTT. Residues: CASSYSKNTEAFF.

J is TRBJ1-2 and V is TRBV4-3, with 9 positions matching TRBD1. The germline V gene encodes CDR1 LGHNA and CDR2 YSLEER. With 1 base clipped from V and 1 base from J, the junction kept 7 bases outside the gene matches. The CDR3 covers 17 residues. The CDR3 reads CASSQGAGQGFNYGYTF. The CDR3 DNA reads as TGCGCCAGCAGCCAAGGGGCCGGACAGGGGTTTAACTATGGCTACACCTTC.

The sample holds one count of this clone. The gene calls are TRBV11-2 and TRBJ2-7; 10 nucleotides agree with TRBD2. CDR1 is SGHAT and CDR2 is FQNNGV in the germline V gene. V was clipped by 4 bases and J by 5 bases; unmatched bases: 8. This CDR3 is built from 15 residues. Here the CDR3 reads CASSSLAGVIHEQYF. The CDR3 nucleotides read TGTGCCAGCAGCTCCCTAGCGGGAGTAATACACGAGCAGTACTTC.

The CDR3 coding sequence is TGTGCCACCCAGGGACAGGGAGGGCTTAGCAATCAGCCCCAGCATTTT. It translates to CATQGQGGLSNQPQHF. V and J are TRBV27 and TRBJ1-5; 9 bases are shared with TRBD1. This CDR3 comprises 16 residues. Germline loops: CDR1 MNHEY, CDR2 SMNVEV (reference sequence). After removal of 10 bases from V and 0 bases from J, the junction contained 10 bases not matched to a gene.

The genes are TRBV9 and TRBJ2-2; D is unclear. The CDR3 totals 14 residues. Germline values: CDR1 SGDLS, CDR2 YYNGEE. V shed 6 bases and J shed 0 bases, with 9 bases lying between them. The CDR3 loop is CASNVDTNTGELFF. CDR3 bases: TGTGCCAGCAATGTCGACACGAACACCGGGGAGCTGTTTTTT.

The chain recombines TRBV7-9 with TRBJ2-5, with 7 bases identical to TRBD1. Germline V gene data show CDR1 as SEHNR and CDR2 as FQNEAQ (reference sequence). The CDR3 runs to 15 residues. V gave up 5 bases and J gave up 5 bases; unmatched junction bases: 11. The CDR3 bases are TGTGCCAGCAGCCGTGACAGGGTGAGATTGGAGACCCAGTACTTC. Translating gives CASSRDRVRLETQYF.

This chain joins TRBV27 and TRBJ1-5, with 7 nucleotides matching TRBD1. V shed 5 bases and J 1 base; nucleotides not matched to a gene: 8. Germline CDR1 is MNHEY and CDR2 is SMNVEV (reference sequence). The CDR3 has 16 amino acids. The CDR3, as DNA: TGTGCCAGCAGTGACAGACAGGGATCGAGCAATCAGCCCCAGCATTTT. The encoded protein is CASSDRQGSSNQPQHF.

This chain links TRBV5-1 with TRBJ2-3, with a weak D call TRBD2 (5 bases). Trimming took 4 bases from V and 0 from J, leaving 12 bases between them. The germline gives CDR1 SGHRS, CDR2 YFSETQ. This CDR3 is built from 15 residues. The DNA of the CDR3 is TGCGCCAGCAGCGTCGGACTCGTTAGCACAGATACGCAGTATTTT. Protein product: CASSVGLVSTDTQYF.

J is TRBJ2-1 and V is TRBV5-6, with 11 bases matching TRBD2. V was pared by 7 bases and J by 3 bases, with 9 bases of the junction left unmatched. The CDR3 sequence is 16 residues long. Germline V lookup: CDR1 SGHDT, CDR2 YYEEEE. In DNA, the CDR3 is TGTGCCAGCGGACCCCTCCTAGCGGGGGGCTACAATGAGCAGTTCTTC. Translated, it gives CASGPLLAGGYNEQFF.

This chain joins TRBV5-1 and TRBJ2-1; 7 bases match TRBD2. After removal of 4 bases from V and 0 bases from J, the junction contained 7 bases not matched to a gene. Germline-derived CDR1 and CDR2 are SGHRS and YFSETQ. The CDR3 is 16 residues long. The DNA of the CDR3 is TGCGCCAGCAGCGAAGAAGCGGGACCCTCCTACAATGAGCAGTTCTTC. Amino acid sequence: CASSEEAGPSYNEQFF.

The CDR3 reads CASSLSAERRETQYF. The CDR3 DNA is TGTGCCAGCAGCTTAAGTGCGGAGCGGAGGGAGACCCAGTACTTC. The chain couples TRBV7-8 to TRBJ2-5; D is perhaps TRBD2 (5 bases). V dropped 2 bases and J dropped 5 bases, with 15 bases sitting between them. Germline V gene data show CDR1 as SGHVS and CDR2 as FQNEAQ. This CDR3 has 15 amino acids.